The rows below give T cell receptor beta chains drawn from one sample of a study of blood T cell repertoires in COVID-19. Here immunoSEQ multiplex PCR was the method, and the copy in TCRdb shows in-frame clones only, minus some. The data contain about 230,000 clones, over 85% of them singletons. Sequencing was performed on PBMCs or T cells enriched from blood (not recorded which). Every receptor here comes from a woman between 25 and 40 years old with acute COVID-19. Both conserved end residues are part of each CDR3. A D gene is named only where the DNA matches it firmly. Clone sizes are given selectively: once, few, many, or a class where the clone is expanded.

V	D	size	J	DNA	CDR3
TRBV13	-	-	TRBJ1-1	TGTGCCAGCAGCTCATTGGACAGCTTGAACACTGAAGCTTTCTTT	CASSSLDSLNTEAFF
TRBV28	TRBD1	-	TRBJ2-2	TGTGCCAGCACTCTAACTAGGACAGGGAGAACCGGGGAGCTGTTTTTT	CASTLTRTGRTGELFF
TRBV6-5	-	-	TRBJ1-2	TGTGCCAGCACGGGGGGGTACGGCTACACCTTC	CASTGGYGYTF
TRBV7-2	TRBD1	-	TRBJ2-5	TGTGCCAGCAGCCCGGGACAGATCCAAGAGACCCAGTACTTC	CASSPGQIQETQYF
TRBV3-1/TRBV3-2	TRBD1	-	TRBJ2-7	TGTGCCAGCAGCCAAGGTGACAGGGGATCGAGCGAGCAGTACTTC	CASSQGDRGSSEQYF
TRBV3-1/TRBV3-2	-	once	TRBJ1-3	TGTGCCAGCAGCCCCCCCTTCCGAAACACCATATATTTT	CASSPPFRNTIYF
TRBV3-1/TRBV3-2	TRBD1	-	TRBJ2-7	TGTGCCAGCAGCCAGAGGACAGGGATGGGTTACGAGCAGTACTTC	CASSQRTGMGYEQYF
TRBV27	-	-	TRBJ2-5	TGTGCCAGCAGCTACCGGGACCGGGGGTGGGAGACCCAGTACTTC	CASSYRDRGWETQYF
TRBV5-1	-	-	TRBJ1-2	TGCGCCAGCAGCTTGGACGAGGCCGGCGGCTATGGCTACACCTTC	CASSLDEAGGYGYTF
TRBV5-4	TRBD1	-	TRBJ1-2	TGTGCCAGCGGGGACAGGAGCAGCTATGGCTACACCTTC	CASGDRSSYGYTF
TRBV28	TRBD2	-	TRBJ2-3	TGTGCCAGCAGTTTATACCTAGCGGGTCCTGCAGATACGCAGTATTTT	CASSLYLAGPADTQYF
TRBV29-1	-	few	TRBJ1-1	TGCAGCGTTCAATTGGGACAGAACACTGAAGCTTTCTTT	CSVQLGQNTEAFF
TRBV5-1	-	once	TRBJ2-7	TGCGCCAGCACCGTAGAAAACAGCTACGAGCAGTACTTC	CASTVENSYEQYF
TRBV3-1/TRBV3-2	-	few	TRBJ2-7	TGTGCCAGCAGCCCCTGCTATAGCAATCACGAGCAGTACTTC	CASSPCYSNHEQYF
TRBV2	TRBD2	-	TRBJ2-5	TGTGCCAGCAGCCGCGGACTAGAAGAGACCCAGTACTTC	CASSRGLEETQYF
TRBV18	-	few	TRBJ1-2	TGTGCCAGCTCACCTGGGGGCGACGATGGCTACACCTTC	CASSPGGDDGYTF
TRBV9	-	few	TRBJ1-3	TGTGCCAGCAGCCCGGGGGGACGGGGAAACACCATATATTTT	CASSPGGRGNTIYF
TRBV5-4	-	-	TRBJ1-6	TGTGCCAGCAGCATGCAGGGGAACCTAGGGTCACCCCTCCACTTT	CASSMQGNLGSPLHF
TRBV5-4	TRBD2	-	TRBJ2-3	TGTGCCAGCAGCACCCGACTAGCGGGGGGGCCAGGCACAGATACGCAGTATTTT	CASSTRLAGGPGTDTQYF
TRBV6-5	-	-	TRBJ2-6	TGTGCCAGCAGTACAGGGATAGCCGGGGCCAACGTCCTGACTTTC	CASSTGIAGANVLTF
TRBV7-9	-	-	TRBJ2-7	TGTGCCAGCAGCCCCACCAGGGGCGAGCAGTACTTC	CASSPTRGEQYF
TRBV4-3	-	-	TRBJ1-1	TGCGCCAGCAGCCAAGATCCCACAGGGAACACTGAAGCTTTCTTT	CASSQDPTGNTEAFF
TRBV30	TRBD1	-	TRBJ1-5	TGTGCCTGGAGGTTACAGGGGGCAGGCCAGCCCCAGCATTTT	CAWRLQGAGQPQHF
TRBV6-1	TRBD1	-	TRBJ1-1	TGTGCCAGCAGTGAAGCGCTGGACAGGGGCCCGAACACTGAAGCTTTCTTT	CASSEALDRGPNTEAFF
TRBV21-1	-	-	TRBJ2-3	TGTGCCAGCAGCAAACCAGGGGAGTGGGATACGCAGTATTTT	CASSKPGEWDTQYF
TRBV9	TRBD1	-	TRBJ2-1	TGTGCCAGCAGCGTAGGGGACAGCTCCTACAATGAGCAGTTCTTC	CASSVGDSSYNEQFF
TRBV19	-	-	TRBJ1-1	TGTGCCAGTAGTATGAGTCTGAACACTGAAGCTTTCTTT	CASSMSLNTEAFF
TRBV9	-	few	TRBJ1-3	TGTGCCAGCAGCGCCGGGACGGGAGCGGTGTCCATATATTTT	CASSAGTGAVSIYF
TRBV5-1	-	-	TRBJ1-1	TGCGCCAGCAGCCTAAACAGAGAAGCTTTCTTT	CASSLNREAFF
TRBV6-2/TRBV6-3	TRBD1	-	TRBJ1-2	TGTGCCAGCAGTTACTCGACGTTGACAGGGGTCAACTATGGCTACACCTTC	CASSYSTLTGVNYGYTF
TRBV6-6	TRBD1	-	TRBJ1-1	TGTGCCAGCAGTTACCCGACAGGGATCGAAGCTTTCTTT	CASSYPTGIEAFF
TRBV30	TRBD1	-	TRBJ1-3	TGTGCTTCCGGACAGGGAGGAGGAAACACCATATATTTT	CASGQGGGNTIYF
TRBV7-9	-	-	TRBJ2-5	TGTGCCAGCAGCTTAGGTACTTTAGCGGAAGAGACCCAGTACTTC	CASSLGTLAEETQYF
TRBV27	TRBD1	-	TRBJ1-4	TGTGCCAGCAGTTTACGGACAGGGGGTGTTGAAAAACTGTTTTTT	CASSLRTGGVEKLFF
TRBV7-3	TRBD2	-	TRBJ2-7	TGTGCCAGCAGCTTATTAGCGGGGGTGACCGAGCAGTACTTC	CASSLLAGVTEQYF
TRBV19	-	few	TRBJ2-2	TGTGCCAGTATAGCACAGGGTTATGGCGGGGAGCTGTTTTTT	CASIAQGYGGELFF
TRBV7-9	-	once	TRBJ1-1	TGTGCCAGCAGCTTAATGTCGGCGGATGAAGCTTTCTTT	CASSLMSADEAFF
TRBV5-6	-	-	TRBJ1-2	TGTGCCAGCAGCGGAGACTATGGCTACACCTTC	CASSGDYGYTF
TRBV27	-	-	TRBJ1-6	TGTGCCAGCAGTTTATGGGGGGGGAATTCACCCCTCCACTTT	CASSLWGGNSPLHF
TRBV27	-	-	TRBJ2-7	TGTGCCAGCAGCCTGGGCAGGGGAACCTACGAGCAGTACTTC	CASSLGRGTYEQYF
TRBV6-1	-	-	TRBJ1-6	TGTGCCAGCAGTGAAGTTCCAGGGCTGTCACCCCTCCACTTT	CASSEVPGLSPLHF
TRBV30	-	-	TRBJ1-5	TGTGCCTGGTCCACAGGATTCAATCAGCCCCAGCATTTT	CAWSTGFNQPQHF
TRBV6-5	-	-	TRBJ1-6	TGTGCCAGCAGTTACCGGTCCTCCTATAATTCACCCCTCCACTTT	CASSYRSSYNSPLHF
TRBV7-6	TRBD2	-	TRBJ2-7	TGTGCCAGCAGTCCTAGGACTAGCGGGACCTCCTACGAGCAGTACTTC	CASSPRTSGTSYEQYF
TRBV6-6	TRBD2	-	TRBJ2-2	TGTGCCAGCAGCACCCTAGCGGCCGGGGAGCTGTTTTTT	CASSTLAAGELFF
TRBV25-1	-	-	TRBJ1-1	TGTGCCAGTAAAGCCGGGACCGCGGGAACTGAAGCTTTCTTT	CASKAGTAGTEAFF
TRBV19	-	-	TRBJ1-2	TGTGCCAGTAGTATAGCAGAAGGGGGTGGCTACACCTTC	CASSIAEGGGYTF
TRBV4-1	-	-	TRBJ2-1	TGCGCCAGCAGCGAAGGCGTAGGGGCGGATGAGCAGTTCTTC	CASSEGVGADEQFF
TRBV30	TRBD1	-	TRBJ1-1	TGTGCCTGGAGTGAGCACGGACAGGGTTATTATACTGAAGCTTTCTTT	CAWSEHGQGYYTEAFF
TRBV29-1	-	-	TRBJ2-1	TGCAGCGCCCGGGTGGTTGTCAATGAGCAGTTCTTC	CSARVVVNEQFF
TRBV10-1	-	-	TRBJ1-5	TGCGCCAGCAGTCCAGGGGATCAGCCCCAGCATTTT	CASSPGDQPQHF
TRBV5-6	TRBD1	once	TRBJ1-1	TGTGCCAGCAACCTGGACAGGGTGAACACTGAAGCTTTCTTT	CASNLDRVNTEAFF
TRBV4-1	-	-	TRBJ2-3	TGCGCCAGCAGCGGGGGGGCGGGAGATACGCAGTATTTT	CASSGGAGDTQYF
TRBV11-2	-	-	TRBJ1-5	TGTGCCAGCAGCTTGGGCGGGAAGGGTCAGCCCCAGCATTTT	CASSLGGKGQPQHF
TRBV19	TRBD1	-	TRBJ1-4	TGTGCCAGTAGCCTCAACCGACAGGGGAGTAACGGTGAAAAACTGTTTTTT	CASSLNRQGSNGEKLFF
TRBV9	-	-	TRBJ1-1	TGTGCCAGCAGCGTAGGTCTCTACAGGGAAGCTTTCTTT	CASSVGLYREAFF
TRBV19	-	-	TRBJ1-1	TGTGCCAGTAGCCCACGACAGGCCACGAACACTGAAGCTTTCTTT	CASSPRQATNTEAFF
TRBV5-1	TRBD1	-	TRBJ1-5	TGCGCCAGCAGCTTGAGCGGACAGGGGGCCAGTCAGCCCCAGCATTTT	CASSLSGQGASQPQHF
TRBV7-2	-	-	TRBJ1-2	TGTGCCAGCAGCTTAGGACAGAACTATGGCTACACCTTC	CASSLGQNYGYTF